This TCR beta chain originates from a study of blood T cell repertoires in COVID-19. J was trimmed by 5 bases and V by 0 bases; bases with no gene match: 2. Germline V gene lookup returns CDR1 SGHNT and CDR2 YYREEE (reference sequence). This CDR3 has 14 amino acids. Some clones are missing from TCRdb's copy, which holds only in-frame ones; the method was immunoSEQ multiplex PCR. The repertoire holds around 130,000 clones, 85% seen once, with about 4.3% in the top ten. The specimen was peripheral blood. This clonotype originated in a human donor in a cohort sampled during active COVID-19. The chain combines TRBV5-4 with TRBJ2-3; 8 bases align to TRBD2. The CDR3 bases are TGTGCCAGCAGCTTGGCCACTAGCGGAGATACGCAGTATTTT. It yields the protein CASSLATSGDTQYF.